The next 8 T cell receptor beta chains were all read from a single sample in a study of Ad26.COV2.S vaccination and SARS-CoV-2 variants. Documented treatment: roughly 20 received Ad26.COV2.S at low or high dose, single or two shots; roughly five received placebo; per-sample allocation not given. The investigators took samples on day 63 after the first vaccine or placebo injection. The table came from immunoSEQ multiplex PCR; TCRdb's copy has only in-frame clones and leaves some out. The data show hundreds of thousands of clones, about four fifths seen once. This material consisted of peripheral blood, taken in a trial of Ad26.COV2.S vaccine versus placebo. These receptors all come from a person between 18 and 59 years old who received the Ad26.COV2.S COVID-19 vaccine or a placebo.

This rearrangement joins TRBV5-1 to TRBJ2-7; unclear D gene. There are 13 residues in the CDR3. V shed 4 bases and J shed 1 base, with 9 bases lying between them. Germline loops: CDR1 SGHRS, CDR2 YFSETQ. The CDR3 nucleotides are TGCGCCAGCAGCCCGGATACGTCCTACGAGCAGTACTTC. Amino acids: CASSPDTSYEQYF. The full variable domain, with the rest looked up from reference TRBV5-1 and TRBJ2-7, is KAGVTQTPRYLIKTRGQQVTLSCSPISGHRSVSWYQQTPGQGLQFLFEYFSETQRNKGNFPGRFSGRQFSNSRSEMNVSTLELGDSALYLCASSPDTSYEQYFGPGTRLTVT.

CDR3 in amino acids: CASSRLAGVGTGELFF. As DNA, the CDR3 is TGTGCCAGCAGCCGGCTAGCGGGGGTTGGGACCGGGGAGCTGTTTTTT. The rearrangement uses TRBV11-2 and TRBJ2-2, with 10 bases identical to TRBD2. Germline CDR1 is SGHAT and CDR2 is FQNNGV. This CDR3 contains 16 residues. The V gene end was trimmed by 5 bases and the J gene end by 5 bases; junction bases not matched to a gene: 8. The whole variable domain, filled in from reference TRBV11-2 and TRBJ2-2, reads EAGVAQSPRYKIIEKRQSVAFWCNPISGHATLYWYQQILGQGPKLLIQFQNNGVVDDSQLPKDRFSAERLKGVDSTLKIQPAKLEDSAVYLCASSRLAGVGTGELFFGEGSRLTVL.

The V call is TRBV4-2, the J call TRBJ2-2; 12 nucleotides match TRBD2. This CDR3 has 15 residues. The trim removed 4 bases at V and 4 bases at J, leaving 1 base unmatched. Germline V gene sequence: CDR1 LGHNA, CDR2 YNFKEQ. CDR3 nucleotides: TGTGCCAGCAGCCGACTAGCGGGAGTCACCGGGGAGCTGTTTTTT. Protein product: CASSRLAGVTGELFF.

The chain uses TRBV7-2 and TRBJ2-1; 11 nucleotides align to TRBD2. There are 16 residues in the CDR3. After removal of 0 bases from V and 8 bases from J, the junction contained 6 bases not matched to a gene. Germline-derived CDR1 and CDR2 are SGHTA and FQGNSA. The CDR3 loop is CASSLALAGGSYEQFF. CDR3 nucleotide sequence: TGTGCCAGCAGCTTAGCGCTAGCGGGAGGTTCTTATGAGCAGTTCTTC.

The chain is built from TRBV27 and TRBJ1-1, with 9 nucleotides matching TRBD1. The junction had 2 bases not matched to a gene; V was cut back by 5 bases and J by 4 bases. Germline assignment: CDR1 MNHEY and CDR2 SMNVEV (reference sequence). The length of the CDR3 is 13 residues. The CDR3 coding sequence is TGTGCCAGCAGTAGGGACAGGGTCACTGAAGCTTTCTTT. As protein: CASSRDRVTEAFF.

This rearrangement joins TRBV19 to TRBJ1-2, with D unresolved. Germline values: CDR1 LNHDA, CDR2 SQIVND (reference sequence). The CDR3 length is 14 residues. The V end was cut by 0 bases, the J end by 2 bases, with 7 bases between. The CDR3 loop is CASSIDRSNYGYTF. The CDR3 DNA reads TGTGCCAGTAGTATAGATCGGTCCAACTATGGCTACACCTTC.

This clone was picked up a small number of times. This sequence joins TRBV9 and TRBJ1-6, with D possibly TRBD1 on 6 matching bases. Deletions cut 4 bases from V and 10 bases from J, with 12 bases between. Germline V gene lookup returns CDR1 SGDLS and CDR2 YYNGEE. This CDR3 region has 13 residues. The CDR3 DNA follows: TGTGCCAGCAGCCAAGAGGGGGGATCACCCCTCCACTTT. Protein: CASSQEGGSPLHF.

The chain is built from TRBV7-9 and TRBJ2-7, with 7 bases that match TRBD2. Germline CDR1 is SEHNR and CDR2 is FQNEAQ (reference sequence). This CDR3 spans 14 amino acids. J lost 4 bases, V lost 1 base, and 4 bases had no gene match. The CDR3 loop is CASSLEASGYEQYF. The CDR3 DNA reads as TGTGCCAGCAGCTTAGAGGCTAGCGGATACGAGCAGTACTTC.